Sequencing of this T cell receptor beta chain was carried out in a study of identical twins. MiXCR was run by TCRdb on the 5' RACE reads, yielding one entry per CDR3 protein. The table lists hundreds of thousands of distinct CDR3 sequences, around 12% of them singletons. The CDR3 is made up of 14 amino acids. Trimming pared 8 bases from V and 8 bases from J, leaving 19 bases between. Germline CDR1 reads SGHDN; CDR2 reads FVKESK. This clonotype was seen ten or more times. These sequences were also reported in another study, on yellow fever vaccine responses in identical twins.

The chain couples TRBV14 to TRBJ2-1, with D possibly being TRBD2 (5 bases). Specimen: PBMCs. The TCR comes from a woman between 18 and 30 years old in good health. CDR3 DNA sequence: TGTGCCAGCGCCCGTCAAACTAGTGCCGATGAGCAGTTCTTC. This gives the protein CASARQTSADEQFF. Full variable domain (remainder filled in from reference TRBV14 and TRBJ2-1): EAGVTQFPSHSVIEKGQTVTLRCDPISGHDNLYWYRRVMGKEIKFLLHFVKESKQDESGMPNNRFLAERTGGTYSTLKVQPAELEDSGVYFCASARQTSADEQFFGPGTRLTVL.